What follows is one T cell receptor beta chain and its context. Its antigen target is currently unknown. Per-base quality was not reported, and no clone a single base away is much larger than it. These data are taken from a study of cytomegalovirus exposure and HLA in healthy donors (dated by TCRdb to the late 2010s). Context from the whole study: In an earlier analysis of around 540 of the donors, approximately 260 Gb of sequence data and approximately 100 million unique TCR beta sequences from some 170 million T cells were reported. Approximately 300 gigabases of sequencing data and approximately 91 million unique TCR sequences made up an early release that covered nearly 650 HLA-typed donors. Among the roughly 400 genotyped donors, around 81% belonged to the genetic ancestry cluster associated with self-reported Caucasian donors. The study aimed to test whether cataloging public T cell receptors could reveal signatures of past pathogen exposure. The study profiled the T cell repertoires of under 700 subjects by immunosequencing and related them to cytomegalovirus serostatus. In addition to the first cohort of 666 subjects, a separate validation cohort of 100 to 150 different subjects was used. To predict cytomegalovirus infection status, the study brought together high-throughput TCR immunosequencing, statistical association of individual TCRs with disease status, and machine learning. To study patterns of TCR occurrence, a later analysis re-analyzed previously published TCR beta repertoires from several hundred donors and added high-resolution HLA genotyping. The later analysis used no new phenotypic data to find candidate immune exposures, relying instead on TCR beta sequences and their occurrence across donors. To decide whether each TCR beta V gene segment behaved as functional or pseudogenic, an earlier analysis of 587 of the donors relied on high-throughput TCR beta sequencing. Donor age, sex, ethnicity and CMV serostatus were compiled alongside the repertoire data. A later genetic analysis used genome-wide SNP genotypes for about 65% of the 666 donors, treating that subset as a discovery cohort. Every discovery cohort repertoire had been produced on one sequencing platform. Both class I and class II loci were covered by HLA typing, at four-digit resolution. The number of donors typed differed by locus, with roughly 620-630 for A, B, C, DRB1 and DQB1, roughly 520 for DQA1, some 570 for DPA1, and 450 to 480 for DPB1. Four or five DR-DQ haplotypes were handled as single units for association and clustering because linkage in the cohort was strong. Among almost 400 genotyped donors of the cohort, an average of about 240,000 unique TCR beta nucleotide sequences were sequenced per donor, about a sixth of them non-productive. Broader findings and caveats from the paper: A later analysis found that most CMV-associated TCR beta chains appeared HLA-restricted, with HLA associations seemingly driven largely by CMV exposure. Specific HLA alleles were associated with 18,000 or so TCR beta sequences at a false discovery rate of 0.05 in a later analysis. Broadly in line with IMGT annotations, most TCR beta V segments showed up in productive rearrangements about 87% or about 30% of the time in an earlier analysis of 450 to 750 of the donors. Some IMGT-functional V segments, including TRBV6-2 and TRBV6-3, could not be told apart with the 87-base-pair reads, so those segments were excluded. The study gave a list of 150 to 200 TCR beta chains associated with cytomegalovirus. In this cohort, only TCR beta chains were sequenced, and detectable features were limited by the absence of alpha or paired-chain data. The classifier was reported to diagnose cytomegalovirus status with high specificity and sensitivity in both the original cohort and the validation cohort. A further reported finding was that TCR beta sequences accurately predicted the HLA-A and HLA-B alleles for most subjects in the first cohort. About 15 rarely observed V segments, including chromosome 9 orphons, were excluded from the earlier analysis of some 590 of the donors because counts were too low. Immune exposure information for the cohort was limited to CMV serostatus. According to a later genetic analysis, donors in an Asian-associated ancestry cluster had fewer N-insertions in productive TCRs than the approximately 670-donor mean. HLA typing was unavailable for some donors at each locus, so association tests used only the typed subset. It was suggested by the authors that the approach could potentially be generalized to other disease states and immunological phenotypes. Roughly uniform sequencing depth across donors was assumed in presence/absence analyses, although this assumption may not hold. Correlated functional status among segregating V segments might be attributable to linkage disequilibrium, but an unknown experimental factor could not be ruled out. Most TCR sequences were seen in very few donors, while some public TCRs were found in many individuals. A cluster of highly shared sequence variants was judged likely to represent a technical artifact of the sequencing pipeline. A later analysis found that TCR association rates varied across HLA loci, with DRB1 alleles showing the most associated TCRs and HLA-C alleles the fewest. When HLA alleles, especially DR and DQ, strongly co-occurred, TCR associations were difficult to assign to individual alleles. In a later analysis, several top co-occurrence clusters were reported to appear linked to parvovirus B19, influenza, CMV and Epstein-Barr virus. Compared with equally common non-associated chains, HLA-associated TCR beta chains in a later analysis were more clonally expanded and had lower generation probabilities. An association between a missense DCLRE1C variant and V-gene and J-gene trimming of TCR beta chains was found in a later genetic analysis and replicated in an independent cohort. In vitro tests confirmed that a few of the cytomegalovirus-associated TCR beta chains recognize cytomegalovirus antigens.

To prepare the library, the immunoSEQ multiplex PCR assay was applied. For the multiplex PCR, a mixture combining 60 forward primers for TCR Vbeta segments and 13 reverse primers for TCR Jbeta segments was used. Amplification of the CDR3 region of rearranged TCR beta genes was performed with a multiplex PCR assay on genomic DNA. The Illumina HiSeq System was used to sequence the amplified TCR beta libraries as 87-base-pair reads. In the authors' own workflow: Across the 670 or so repertoires, a later analysis counted 80 million or so unique TCR beta chains, around 11 million of which were shared by at least two donors. A nearest-neighbor algorithm error-corrected the raw reads and collapsed the reads into unique sequences, merging closely related sequences to remove PCR and sequencing errors. To assign V, D and J gene segments, CDR3 sequences were aligned to IMGT reference sequences. For a sequence to be retained, at least a six-nucleotide match to both a V gene segment and a J gene segment was required. Rearrangements were classified as productive when the CDR3 lacked stop codons and remained in frame with V and J, and all other rearrangements were classified as non-productive. CDR3 was defined by IMGT convention, running from the second conserved V-encoded cysteine to the conserved J-encoded phenylalanine. Sequences without an unambiguous match to a single V gene segment were excluded from the earlier analysis of about 600 of the donors. In an earlier analysis of about 590 of the donors, a V segment was called functional when productive rearrangements were above 56.7%, and segregating when the standard deviation between donors exceeded 5%. A statistical classification framework was built to diagnose cytomegalovirus status from the catalog of TCR beta chain sequences. In a later analysis, V and J genes were assigned by comparing TCR nucleotide sequences against IMGT/GENE-DB human TR gene sequences. A later analysis assigned CDR3 sequences and most-parsimonious VDJ recombination scenarios with the TCRdist pipeline. A later analysis defined each TCR beta chain by its CDR3 amino acid sequence plus V-gene family, and excluded reads lacking a unique V-gene family. A later analysis removed 592 highly shared, low-generation-probability nucleotide sequences to deal with suspected cross-contamination and a sequencing artifact. In a later analysis, a clonal expansion index was calculated for each public chain from normalized within-repertoire ranks of inferred template counts. A later analysis computed generation probabilities with a VDJ recombination model fitted to out-of-frame rearrangements, and checked the results against IGoR. In a later analysis, TCR-TCR, TCR-HLA and TCR-CMV co-occurrence was scored with hypergeometric tests, and a repertoire-size bias correction was applied to TCR pairs. A later analysis estimated false discovery rates by permuting HLA or CMV assignments 20 times. In a later analysis, co-occurring TCRs were grouped using DBSCAN, with TCRdist sequence similarity added in when clustering inside HLA-allele-positive subsets. Repertoires with fewer than 30,000 or more than 120,000 public chains were left out of co-occurrence clustering, as were roughly five repertoires with anomalous nucleotide sharing. Here the immuneACCESS table is served through TCRdb, limited to in-frame sequences with V and J called. Missing clones are a known gap in these copies; in checked studies unresolved V genes cover under half, and the rest lacks a known reason. The D gene and trimming were derived from the DNA, and the V and J assignments and clone size from that table. The sample includes about 200,000 clones, with roughly 80% observed a single time. The ten largest clones take up 2.7% of the sample.

V trim: 7 bases; J trim: 0 bases; unmatched bases: 9. Reading the germline V gene gives CDR1 MDHEN and CDR2 SYDVKM. The CDR3 spans 17 residues, from the cysteine through the phenylalanine. Only the CDR3 portion is preserved as DNA: 51 bases, with reading frame beginning at the first base. The cohort consisted of 600 to 700 healthy bone marrow donors. At the time of sampling, every cohort member was nominally healthy, though immune exposures that went unrecorded were likely present. The donor tested CMV seronegative and was one of the 352 seronegative cohort members. A peripheral blood sample was collected from each donor, and TCR beta sequencing was performed on peripheral blood mononuclear cells. Genomic DNA extraction from the blood cell samples was performed with the Qiagen DNeasy Blood Extraction Kit.

The receptor's source is a woman aged 35 to 49 in good health and CMV-seronegative. The sequenced sample consisted of PBMCs. Recombination linked TRBV28 to TRBJ1-4, and 9 junction bases match TRBD1. The sequenced DNA: TGTGCCAGCATTGCCGGGACAGGGCTTACAACTAATGAAAAACTGTTTTTT. It specifies CASIAGTGLTTNEKLFF.